Below, one T cell receptor (beta chain) is given with its context. In the original analysis: By means of reference gene primer amplification, nucleated cell counts were estimated. Repertoires were generated with immunoSEQ multiplex PCR, while TCRdb's copy carries only in-frame clones and drops some. The V and J calls and the clone size are those of that table, but D and trimming were determined from the DNA. The sample records fewer than 85,000 clones, more than 60% being singletons. The ends lost 1 base at V and 5 bases at J; junction bases unmatched: 11. The CDR3 length is 18 residues. Germline V gives CDR1 SGHVS, CDR2 FNYEAQ. This sample was included in a study of blood T cell repertoires in COVID-19. As for the study in general: The samples span acute and convalescent COVID-19 from the United States, Italy and Spain. The analysed material was cDNA or gDNA that came from T cells, B-cell-depleted T cells, or PBMCs.

The sequenced sample consisted of peripheral blood. The clonotype originates from an elderly woman with active or convalescent COVID-19. The V and J genes are TRBV7-6 and TRBJ2-5; TRBD2 matches 12 bases. The CDR3 sequence: CASSLVPLAGGPGETQYF. The CDR3 DNA is TGTGCCAGCAGCTTAGTCCCCCTAGCGGGGGGGCCGGGGGAGACCCAGTACTTC.